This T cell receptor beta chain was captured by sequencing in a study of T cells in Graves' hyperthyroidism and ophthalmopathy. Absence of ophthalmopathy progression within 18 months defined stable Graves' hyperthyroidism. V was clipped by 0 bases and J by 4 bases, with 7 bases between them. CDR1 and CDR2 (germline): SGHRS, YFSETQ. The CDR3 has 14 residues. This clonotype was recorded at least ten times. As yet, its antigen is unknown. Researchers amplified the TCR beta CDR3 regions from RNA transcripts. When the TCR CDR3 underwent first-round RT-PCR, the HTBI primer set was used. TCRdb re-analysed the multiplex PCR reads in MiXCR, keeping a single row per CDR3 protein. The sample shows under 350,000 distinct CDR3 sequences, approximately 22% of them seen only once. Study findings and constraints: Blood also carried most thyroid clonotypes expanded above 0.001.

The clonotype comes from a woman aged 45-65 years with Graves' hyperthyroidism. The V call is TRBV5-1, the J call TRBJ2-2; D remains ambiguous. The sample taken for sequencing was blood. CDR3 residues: CASSLVDGTGELFF. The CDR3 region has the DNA TGCGCCAGCAGCTTGGTGGACGGCACCGGGGAGCTGTTTTTT.